Given below is one TCR beta chain in context. Its matching antigen is unknown. This sample was taken from a study of shared clonotypes between healthy human individuals. Findings and limits, study-wide: An anticipated effect of sequencing depth on clonotype sharing among donors was recognized. Naive subsets generally had larger estimated richness than memory subsets.

Looked up from germline, CDR1 is SGHAT and CDR2 is FQNNGV. Unmatched junction bases numbered 3, after V lost 5 bases and J lost 5 bases. The CDR3 is 12 residues long. Naive CD8 cells lacked CD45RO, underwent positive selection for CCR7 and left out terminally differentiated effector memory CD45RA+ cells. Researchers ran the assay at a deep level. Profiled with immunoSEQ multiplex PCR; TCRdb holds only in-frame clones, not every one. The sample has more than 2 million clones; less than 95% are singletons. Material for sequencing was naive CD8+ T cells sorted from blood. The rearrangement links TRBV11-2 to TRBJ2-7, with 7 bases matching TRBD1. This receptor was identified in a man younger than 30 in good health. The CDR3 sequence is CASSRTGHEQYF. CDR3 DNA: TGTGCCAGCAGCCGGACAGGCCACGAGCAGTACTTC.